The source of this T cell receptor (beta chain) is a study of T cell changes during pregnancy in multiple sclerosis. Assay: immunoSEQ multiplex PCR; the TCRdb copy retains only in-frame clones and omits some. Of more than 75,000 clones in the sample, about 94% were seen once. Source: peripheral blood, taken in the third trimester of pregnancy. The clonotype comes from a female donor with multiple sclerosis, enrolled in a pregnancy study.

The CDR3 protein is CASGLDRVETQYF. The CDR3 DNA reads as TGTGCTAGTGGTTTGGACAGGGTTGAGACCCAGTACTTC. The chain links TRBV12-5 to TRBJ2-5; possibly TRBD1 for D (6 bases). This CDR3 contains 13 residues. V lost 1 base to trimming and J lost 5 bases, with 8 bases between them. Germline-derived CDR1 and CDR2 are LGHNT and FRNRAP.